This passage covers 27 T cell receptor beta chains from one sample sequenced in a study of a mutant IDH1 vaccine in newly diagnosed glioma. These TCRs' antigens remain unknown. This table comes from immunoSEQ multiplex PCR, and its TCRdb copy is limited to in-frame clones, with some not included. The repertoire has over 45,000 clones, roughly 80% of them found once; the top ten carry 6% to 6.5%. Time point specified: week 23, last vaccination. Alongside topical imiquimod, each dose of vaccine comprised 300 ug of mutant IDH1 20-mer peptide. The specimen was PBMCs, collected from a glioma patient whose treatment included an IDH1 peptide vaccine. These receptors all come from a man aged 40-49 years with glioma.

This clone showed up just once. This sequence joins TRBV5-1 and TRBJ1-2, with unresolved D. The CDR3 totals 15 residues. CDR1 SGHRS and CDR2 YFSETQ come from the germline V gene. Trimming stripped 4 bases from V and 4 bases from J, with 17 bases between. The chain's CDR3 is CASSPETARIYGYTF. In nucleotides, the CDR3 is TGCGCCAGCAGCCCGGAGACGGCTAGGATCTATGGCTACACCTTC.

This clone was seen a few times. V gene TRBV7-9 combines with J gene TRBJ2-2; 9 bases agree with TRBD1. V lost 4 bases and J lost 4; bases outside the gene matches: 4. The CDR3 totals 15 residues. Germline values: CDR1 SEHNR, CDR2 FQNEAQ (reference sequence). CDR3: CASSSPGQGTGELFF. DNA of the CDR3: TGTGCCAGCAGCTCTCCGGGACAGGGCACCGGGGAGCTGTTTTTT.

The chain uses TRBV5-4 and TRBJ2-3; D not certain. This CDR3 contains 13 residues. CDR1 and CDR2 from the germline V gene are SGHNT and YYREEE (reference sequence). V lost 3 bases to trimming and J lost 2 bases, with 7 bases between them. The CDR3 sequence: CASSYRPTDTQYF. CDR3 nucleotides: TGTGCCAGCAGCTACAGACCCACAGATACGCAGTATTTT. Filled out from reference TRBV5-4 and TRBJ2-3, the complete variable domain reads ETGVTQSPTHLIKTRGQQVTLRCSSQSGHNTVSWYQQALGQGPQFIFQYYREEENGRGNFPPRFSGLQFPNYSSELNVNALELDDSALYLCASSYRPTDTQYFGPGTRLTVL.

The CDR3 loop reads CASSLAYGTGELFF. CDR3 in DNA: TGTGCCAGCAGCCTAGCGTATGGGACCGGGGAGCTGTTTTTT. V is TRBV27 and J is TRBJ2-2, with a weak D call TRBD2 (6 bases). This CDR3 is built from 14 residues. V was pared by 6 bases and J by 5 bases, with 13 bases between. Per germline, CDR1 MNHEY and CDR2 SMNVEV (reference sequence).

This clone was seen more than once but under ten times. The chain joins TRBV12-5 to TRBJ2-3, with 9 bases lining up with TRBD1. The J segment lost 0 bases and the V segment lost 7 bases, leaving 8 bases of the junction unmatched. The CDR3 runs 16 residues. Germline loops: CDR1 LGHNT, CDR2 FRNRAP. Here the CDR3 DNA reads TGTGCTAGTGCCACAGGGGGCGCGGGTAGCACAGATACGCAGTATTTT. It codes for CASATGGAGSTDTQYF.

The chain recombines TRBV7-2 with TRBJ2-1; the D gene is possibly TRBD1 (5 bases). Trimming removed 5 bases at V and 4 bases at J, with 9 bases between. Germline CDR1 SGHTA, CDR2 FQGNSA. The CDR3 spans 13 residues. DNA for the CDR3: TGTGCCAGCAGCCGTGACAGATACAATGAGCAGTTCTTC. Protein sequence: CASSRDRYNEQFF.

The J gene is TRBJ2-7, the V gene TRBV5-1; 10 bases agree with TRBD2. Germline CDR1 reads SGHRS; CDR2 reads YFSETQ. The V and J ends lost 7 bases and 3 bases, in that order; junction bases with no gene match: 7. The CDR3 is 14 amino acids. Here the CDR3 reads CASSPAGGNYEQYF. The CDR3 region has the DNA TGCGCCAGCTCCCCAGCGGGGGGGAACTACGAGCAGTACTTC.

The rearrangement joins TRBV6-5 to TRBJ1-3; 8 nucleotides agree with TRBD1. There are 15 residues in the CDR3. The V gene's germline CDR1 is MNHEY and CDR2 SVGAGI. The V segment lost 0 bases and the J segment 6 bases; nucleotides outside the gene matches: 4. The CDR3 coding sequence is TGTGCCAGCAGTTACTCCGGACAGGGTGAAAACACCATATATTTT. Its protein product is CASSYSGQGENTIYF.

CDR3: CASSFWGAKDTQYF. In nucleotides, the CDR3 is TGTGCCAGCAGCTTCTGGGGGGCTAAGGATACGCAGTATTTT. This chain uses TRBV5-4 with TRBJ2-3; D tentatively reads TRBD1 or TRBD2 (6 bases each). Per the germline V gene, CDR1 is SGHNT and CDR2 is YYREEE (reference sequence). The CDR3 runs 14 residues. V was cut by 2 bases and J by 6 bases, with 13 bases left in between.

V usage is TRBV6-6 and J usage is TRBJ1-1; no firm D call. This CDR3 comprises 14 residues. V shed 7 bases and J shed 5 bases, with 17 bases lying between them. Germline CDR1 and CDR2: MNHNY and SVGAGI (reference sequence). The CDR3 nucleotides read TGTGCCAGCACCATCGGTCAGCCTTGGACTGAAGCTTTCTTT. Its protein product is CASTIGQPWTEAFF.

The DNA of the CDR3 is TGTGCCAGTAGTATGGTAGGGGCAGACTATGGCTACACCTTC. Translation: CASSMVGADYGYTF. This rearrangement joins TRBV19 to TRBJ1-2; D possibly corresponds to TRBD1 (5 bases). The germline CDR1 and CDR2 sequences are LNHDA and SQIVND (reference sequence). This CDR3 contains 14 residues. V lost 3 bases, J lost 3 bases, and 11 bases lay in between.

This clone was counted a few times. CDR3 nucleotides: TGCGCCAGCAGCTATCGGTCGGGCTCCGGTGGCACCGGGGAGCTGTTTTTT. This gives the protein CASSYRSGSGGTGELFF. V usage is TRBV4-1 and J usage is TRBJ2-2, with no clear D. The germline V and J ends were trimmed by 5 bases and 4 bases, with 20 bases remaining between them. This CDR3 has 17 residues. Germline assignment: CDR1 MGHRA and CDR2 YSYEKL.

As DNA, the CDR3 is TGTGCTAGTGGTTTGGCCCCGGGAGCCGCCTACACCTTC. It encodes CASGLAPGAAYTF. The V and J genes are TRBV12-5 and TRBJ1-2; no firm D call. The CDR3 is 13 residues long. Germline lookup yields CDR1 LGHNT and CDR2 FRNRAP. V lost 1 base and J 10 bases, leaving 13 bases between the germline ends. Together with reference TRBV12-5 and TRBJ1-2, the CDR3 gives the full variable domain: DARVTQTPRHKVTEMGQEVTMRCQPILGHNTVFWYRQTMMQGLELLAYFRNRAPLDDSGMPKDRFSAEMPDATLATLKIQPSEPRDSAVYFCASGLAPGAAYTFGSGTRLTVV.

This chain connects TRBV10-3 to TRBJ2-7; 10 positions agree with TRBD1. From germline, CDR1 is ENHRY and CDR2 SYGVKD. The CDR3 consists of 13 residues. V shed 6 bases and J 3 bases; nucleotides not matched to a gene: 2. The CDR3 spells CAIRGQGVYEQYF. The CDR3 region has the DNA TGTGCCATCAGAGGACAGGGGGTCTACGAGCAGTACTTC.

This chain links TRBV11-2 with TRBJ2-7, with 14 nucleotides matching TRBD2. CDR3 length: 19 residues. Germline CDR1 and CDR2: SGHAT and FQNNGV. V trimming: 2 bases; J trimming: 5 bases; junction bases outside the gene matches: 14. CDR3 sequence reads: CASSLNPTGLAGAGDEQYF. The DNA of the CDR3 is TGTGCCAGCAGCTTAAACCCCACGGGACTAGCGGGGGCAGGGGACGAGCAGTACTTC.

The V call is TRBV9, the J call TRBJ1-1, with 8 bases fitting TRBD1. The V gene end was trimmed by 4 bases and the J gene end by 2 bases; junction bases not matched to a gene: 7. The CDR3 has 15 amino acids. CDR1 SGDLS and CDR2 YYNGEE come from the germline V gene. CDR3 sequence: CASSSETGANTEAFF. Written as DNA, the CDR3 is TGTGCCAGCAGCTCGGAGACAGGGGCAAACACTGAAGCTTTCTTT.

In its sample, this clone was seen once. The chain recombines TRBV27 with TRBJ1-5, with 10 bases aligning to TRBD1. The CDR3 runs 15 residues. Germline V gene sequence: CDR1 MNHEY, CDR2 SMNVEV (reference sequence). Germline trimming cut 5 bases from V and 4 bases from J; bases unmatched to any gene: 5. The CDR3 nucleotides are TGTGCCAGCAGTGCGAGGACAGGGGGTAATCAGCCCCAGCATTTT. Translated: CASSARTGGNQPQHF.

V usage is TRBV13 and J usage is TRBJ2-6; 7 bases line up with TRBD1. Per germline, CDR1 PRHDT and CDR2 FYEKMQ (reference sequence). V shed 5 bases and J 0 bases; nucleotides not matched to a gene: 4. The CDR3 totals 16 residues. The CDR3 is CASSHRGFSGANVLTF. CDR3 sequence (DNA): TGTGCCAGCAGCCACAGGGGTTTCTCTGGGGCCAACGTCCTGACTTTC.

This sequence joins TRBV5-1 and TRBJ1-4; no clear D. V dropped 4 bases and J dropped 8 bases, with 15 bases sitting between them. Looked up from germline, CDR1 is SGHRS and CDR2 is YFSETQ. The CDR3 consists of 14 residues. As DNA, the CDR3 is TGCGCCAGCAGCAGAGAGGGTAGGGAAGAAAAACTGTTTTTT. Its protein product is CASSREGREEKLFF. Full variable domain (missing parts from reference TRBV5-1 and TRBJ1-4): KAGVTQTPRYLIKTRGQQVTLSCSPISGHRSVSWYQQTPGQGLQFLFEYFSETQRNKGNFPGRFSGRQFSNSRSEMNVSTLELGDSALYLCASSREGREEKLFFGSGTQLSVL.

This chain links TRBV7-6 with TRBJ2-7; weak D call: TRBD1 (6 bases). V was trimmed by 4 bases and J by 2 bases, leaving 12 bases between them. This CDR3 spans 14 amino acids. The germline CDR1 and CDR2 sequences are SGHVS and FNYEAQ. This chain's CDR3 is CASSYQTGTYEQYF. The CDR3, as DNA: TGTGCCAGCAGCTACCAAACAGGGACCTACGAGCAGTACTTC.

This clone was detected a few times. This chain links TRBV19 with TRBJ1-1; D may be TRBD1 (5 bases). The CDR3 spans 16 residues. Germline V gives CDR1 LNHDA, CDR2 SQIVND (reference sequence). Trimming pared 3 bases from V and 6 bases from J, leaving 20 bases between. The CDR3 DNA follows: TGTGCCAGTAGTATGGGGTTAAGGCGGGGGGAGGCTGAAGCTTTCTTT. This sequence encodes CASSMGLRRGEAEAFF.

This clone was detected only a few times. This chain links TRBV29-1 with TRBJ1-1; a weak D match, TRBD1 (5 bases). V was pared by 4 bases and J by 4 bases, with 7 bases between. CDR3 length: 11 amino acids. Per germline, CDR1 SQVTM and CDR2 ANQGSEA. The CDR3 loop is CSVGQGTEAFF. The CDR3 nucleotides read TGCAGCGTTGGGCAGGGCACTGAAGCTTTCTTT. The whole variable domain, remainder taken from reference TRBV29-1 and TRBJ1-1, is SAVISQKPSRDICQRGTSLTIQCQVDSQVTMMFWYRQQPGQSLTLIATANQGSEATYESGFVIDKFPISRPNLTFSTLTVSNMSPEDSSIYLCSVGQGTEAFFGQGTRLTVV.

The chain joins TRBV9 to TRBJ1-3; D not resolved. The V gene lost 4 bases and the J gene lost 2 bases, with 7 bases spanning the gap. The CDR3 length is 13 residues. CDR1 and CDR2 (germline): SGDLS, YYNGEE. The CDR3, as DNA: TGTGCCAGCAGCCTTAGGGCTGGAAACACCATATATTTT. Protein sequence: CASSLRAGNTIYF.

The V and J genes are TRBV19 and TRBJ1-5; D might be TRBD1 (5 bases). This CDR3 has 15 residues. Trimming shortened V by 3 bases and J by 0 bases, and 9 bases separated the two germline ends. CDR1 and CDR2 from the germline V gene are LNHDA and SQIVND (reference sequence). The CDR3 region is CASSMDTNSNQPQHF. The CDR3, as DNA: TGTGCCAGTAGTATGGACACCAATAGCAATCAGCCCCAGCATTTT.

CDR3 loop: CASSARDSRKNTEAFF. The DNA for the CDR3 is TGCGCCAGCAGCGCTCGGGACTCAAGAAAGAACACTGAAGCTTTCTTT. V and J are TRBV4-1 and TRBJ1-1; D is perhaps TRBD1 (5 bases). Germline V gene data show CDR1 as MGHRA and CDR2 as YSYEKL. The V and J ends lost 5 bases and 1 base respectively, with 17 bases between them. The CDR3 consists of 16 residues.

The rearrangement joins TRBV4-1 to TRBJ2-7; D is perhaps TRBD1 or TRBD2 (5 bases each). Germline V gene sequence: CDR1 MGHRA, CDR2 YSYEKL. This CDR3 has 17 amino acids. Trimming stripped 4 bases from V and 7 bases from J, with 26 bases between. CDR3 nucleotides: TGCGCCAGCAGCCCACAGCCACCGGGACCAATCCGTGGGGAGCAGTACTTC. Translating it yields CASSPQPPGPIRGEQYF.

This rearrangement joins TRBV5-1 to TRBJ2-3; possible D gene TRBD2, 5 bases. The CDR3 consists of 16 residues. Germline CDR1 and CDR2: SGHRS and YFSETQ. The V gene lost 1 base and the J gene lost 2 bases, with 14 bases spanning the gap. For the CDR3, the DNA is TGCGCCAGCAGCTTGTCCCCGGGATTTTTCACAGATACGCAGTATTTT. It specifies CASSLSPGFFTDTQYF.